These T cell receptor beta chains were read from a single sample in a study of T cell responses to AZD1222 COVID-19 vaccine. Some clones are missing from TCRdb's copy, which holds only in-frame ones; the method was immunoSEQ multiplex PCR. The sample includes about 140,000 clones, approximately 91% of them seen just once. Sequenced material: peripheral blood, taken 28 days after the second AZD1222 dose. Receptors were obtained from an adult who received the AZD1222 COVID-19 vaccine. Each CDR3 is given with its conserved first and last residue. A D gene is named only where the DNA matches it firmly. A clone size is listed for some rows: how often the clone was seen (once, few, many), or a class if it is expanded.

D gene	clone size	V gene	J gene	CDR3 DNA	CDR3 protein
NA	NA	TRBV30	TRBJ1-1	TGTGCCTGGAGTTCCGGGAATGGGGACACTGAAGCTTTCTTT	CAWSSGNGDTEAFF
NA	NA	TRBV18	TRBJ1-5	TGTGCCAGCTCCCGAGGAAGGGTTAGCAATCAGCCCCAGCATTTT	CASSRGRVSNQPQHF
TRBD1	NA	TRBV19	TRBJ1-6	TGTGCCAGTAGTATGGCCCAGGGGGCATCACCCCTCCACTTT	CASSMAQGASPLHF
NA	NA	TRBV9	TRBJ1-6	TGTGCCAGCAGCGTTGGGTGGAGTAGCTCCTATAATTCACCCCTCCACTTT	CASSVGWSSSYNSPLHF
NA	NA	TRBV27	TRBJ2-2	TGTGCCAGTTCCCCCCTGCTGACGAACACCGGGGAGCTGTTTTTT	CASSPLLTNTGELFF
NA	NA	TRBV4-1	TRBJ1-3	TGCGCCAGCAGCCAAGGGCCGATCTCGGGAGGAAACACCATATATTTT	CASSQGPISGGNTIYF
TRBD2	NA	TRBV24-1	TRBJ2-4	TGTGCCACCAGTGGAGCGGGAGTTCAAAAGGCCAAAAACATTCAGTACTTC	CATSGAGVQKAKNIQYF
TRBD2	NA	TRBV9	TRBJ2-3	TGTGCCAGCAGCTCGCGGGGGGATAGCACAGATACGCAGTATTTT	CASSSRGDSTDTQYF
NA	NA	TRBV7-2	TRBJ2-5	TGTGCCAGCAGCTTATCGGGTGGGCAAGAGACCCAGTACTTC	CASSLSGGQETQYF
NA	NA	TRBV4-1	TRBJ1-6	TGCGCCAGCAGCCACGGTGAGGTCAGCTCACCCCTCCACTTT	CASSHGEVSSPLHF
NA	NA	TRBV6-6	TRBJ2-7	TGTGCCAGCAGTTACTCGCAACGGGTCGGCGACGAGCAGTACTTC	CASSYSQRVGDEQYF
TRBD2	NA	TRBV5-1	TRBJ2-1	TGCGCCAGCAGCTTGACACTAGCGGGTTACAATGAGCAGTTCTTC	CASSLTLAGYNEQFF
TRBD2	NA	TRBV11-3	TRBJ2-1	TGTGCCAGCAGCCCCCTAGCGGGAGGTTCTGAGCAGTTCTTC	CASSPLAGGSEQFF
TRBD2	NA	TRBV7-2	TRBJ2-5	TGTGCCAGCAGCCGGAATTTTGCGGGAGGTCAAGAGACCCAGTACTTC	CASSRNFAGGQETQYF
NA	NA	TRBV25-1	TRBJ1-1	TGTGCCAGCAGTGACCCATCGGTAAACACTGAAGCTTTCTTT	CASSDPSVNTEAFF
NA	NA	TRBV9	TRBJ1-1	TGTGCCAGCAGCGCCGGGACGGCTCTGAACACTGAAGCTTTCTTT	CASSAGTALNTEAFF
NA	NA	TRBV19	TRBJ1-6	TGTGCCACCCGCCGGGAAGGGGACTCACCCCTCCACTTT	CATRREGDSPLHF
TRBD2	NA	TRBV2	TRBJ2-7	TGTGCCAGCAGTTTCCTCGGGGGGGAGGGCGAGCAGTACTTC	CASSFLGGEGEQYF
TRBD1	NA	TRBV20-1	TRBJ1-6	TGCAGTGCTAGTCGGCCGACAGGGGGCGGATCACCCCTCCACTTT	CSASRPTGGGSPLHF
NA	NA	TRBV28	TRBJ1-5	TGTGCCACCGGACTTGGGGGGGCCGTGCAGCCCCAGCATTTT	CATGLGGAVQPQHF
NA	NA	TRBV5-8	TRBJ1-4	TGTGCCAGCAGCTTGGGCGACAGAGCAACTAATGAAAAACTGTTTTTT	CASSLGDRATNEKLFF
NA	NA	TRBV6-5	TRBJ1-6	TGTGCCAGCAGTCCAGGGAGCTCCTATAATTCACCCCTCCACTTT	CASSPGSSYNSPLHF
NA	NA	TRBV3-1/TRBV3-2	TRBJ1-1	TGTGCCAGCAGCCAAGGAGGGGTTAACACTGAAGCTTTCTTT	CASSQGGVNTEAFF
NA	NA	TRBV19	TRBJ1-1	TGTGCCAGTAGCCTAATCGGGGGGGAAAACACTGAAGCTTTCTTT	CASSLIGGENTEAFF
TRBD1	NA	TRBV7-9	TRBJ2-7	TGTGCCAGCAGTCTAACCGGGACAGGGGCCTACGAGCAGTACTTC	CASSLTGTGAYEQYF
NA	once	TRBV5-1	TRBJ1-2	TGCGCCAGCAGCTTGGTAGAGAACTATGGCTACACCTTC	CASSLVENYGYTF
NA	NA	TRBV18	TRBJ1-2	TGTGCCAGCTCAGCCGACGGAACTAACTATGGCTACACCTTC	CASSADGTNYGYTF
NA	NA	TRBV19	TRBJ1-1	TGTGCCAGTAGTATGGGACTCAGTCCCGAAGCTTTCTTT	CASSMGLSPEAFF
NA	NA	TRBV27	TRBJ2-1	TGTGCCAGCAGTATGACAGATTACAATGAGCAGTTCTTC	CASSMTDYNEQFF
TRBD2	NA	TRBV10-3	TRBJ2-1	TGTGCCATCAGTGCCTCGGGGACTAGCGGATCCAATGAGCAGTTCTTC	CAISASGTSGSNEQFF
NA	once	TRBV7-9	TRBJ2-2	TGTGCCAGCAGCTTTCCGCTGGGAGGGGAGCTGTTTTTT	CASSFPLGGELFF
NA	NA	TRBV5-1	TRBJ1-4	TGCGCCAGCAGCCAAGGAGGAGGGACCAGGGGCGAAAAACTGTTTTTT	CASSQGGGTRGEKLFF
NA	few	TRBV29-1	TRBJ1-1	TGCAGCGTGAGTGGCGGGGAGGACACTGAAGCTTTCTTT	CSVSGGEDTEAFF
NA	NA	TRBV2	TRBJ1-1	TGTGCCAGCACCGGACAGAATGAAGCTTTCTTT	CASTGQNEAFF
NA	NA	TRBV4-1	TRBJ2-2	TGCGCCAGCAGCCAAGGGGGCTGGAACACCGGGGAGCTGTTTTTT	CASSQGGWNTGELFF
NA	NA	TRBV2	TRBJ1-2	TGTGCCAGCAGTGTGTGGCCTAATCGGGGCAAAGGAAGAGGTGGCTACACCTTC	CASSVWPNRGKGRGGYTF
NA	NA	TRBV2	TRBJ1-1	TGTGCCAGCAGTGAGTACACTGAAGCTTTCTTT	CASSEYTEAFF
TRBD1	once	TRBV13	TRBJ2-1	TGTGCCAGCAGCAGCAGACAGGGTCCCGAAAACTACAATGAGCAGTTCTTC	CASSSRQGPENYNEQFF
NA	NA	TRBV5-1	TRBJ2-2	TGCGCCAGCAGTACCGGCTACCTCACCGGGGAGCTGTTTTTT	CASSTGYLTGELFF
NA	NA	TRBV5-1	TRBJ2-7	TGCGCCAGCAGCCCCACGGCGGGGAATACCTACGAGCAGTACTTC	CASSPTAGNTYEQYF
NA	few	TRBV6-5	TRBJ1-5	TGTGCCAGCAGTCAGCTACGGGGGCCCCAGCATTTT	CASSQLRGPQHF
NA	NA	TRBV2	TRBJ2-1	TGTGCCAGCATGGGATGGGACTCCTACAATGAGCAGTTCTTC	CASMGWDSYNEQFF
NA	NA	TRBV5-4	TRBJ2-7	TGTGCCAGCAGCCCCGGAAGGGGTAGCTACGAGCAGTACTTC	CASSPGRGSYEQYF
NA	NA	TRBV29-1	TRBJ2-1	TGCAGCGTTGAAACAGGGCTCCTCTCCTACAATGAGCAGTTCTTC	CSVETGLLSYNEQFF
TRBD1	NA	TRBV7-2	TRBJ1-2	TGTGCCAGCAGCTTAAAGACAGGGGACTATGGCTACACCTTC	CASSLKTGDYGYTF
NA	NA	TRBV18	TRBJ1-1	TGTGCCAGCTCACCACGTTCGAACACTGAAGCTTTCTTT	CASSPRSNTEAFF
TRBD1	NA	TRBV25-1	TRBJ2-7	TGTGCCAGCAGGCGGGGACAGGGATACGAGCAGTACTTC	CASRRGQGYEQYF
TRBD1	NA	TRBV19	TRBJ1-2	TGTGCCAGTAGTATCCCGGGACAGGGGCACTATGGCTACACCTTC	CASSIPGQGHYGYTF
NA	NA	TRBV29-1	TRBJ1-2	TGCAGCGTTGAAGTGGGGGCTTCAGTTGGCTACACCTTC	CSVEVGASVGYTF
NA	NA	TRBV10-3	TRBJ2-3	TGTGCCATCAGCATACCACCTAGCACAGATACGCAGTATTTT	CAISIPPSTDTQYF
TRBD1	NA	TRBV4-1	TRBJ1-4	TGCGCCAGCAGCCAGACAGGGGCGACGCCCGGAGAAAAACTGTTTTTT	CASSQTGATPGEKLFF
NA	NA	TRBV15	TRBJ1-1	TGTGCCGCAGGCCAGGGAACTGAAGCTTTCTTT	CAAGQGTEAFF
TRBD1	NA	TRBV5-4	TRBJ1-2	TGTGCCAGCAGCTTGACGACAGGGGATGCCTCCTATGGCTACACCTTC	CASSLTTGDASYGYTF
NA	once	TRBV6-5	TRBJ1-2	TGTGCCAGCAAGCACGGGCCCTATGGCTACACCTTC	CASKHGPYGYTF
TRBD2	NA	TRBV6-2/TRBV6-3	TRBJ2-3	TGTGCCAGCAGTTACTCGTCGAGGCGGGGGGGCCCAGATACGCAGTATTTT	CASSYSSRRGGPDTQYF
TRBD1	NA	TRBV5-4	TRBJ1-1	TGTGCCAGCAGCTTGGGAGGACAGGGGTCCGAAGCTTTCTTT	CASSLGGQGSEAFF
NA	once	TRBV5-4	TRBJ1-1	TGTGCCAGCAGCTTGGGGGGGACGGAAACTGAAGCTTTCTTT	CASSLGGTETEAFF